This T cell receptor (beta chain) was obtained from a study of T-cell reconstitution after alpha-beta-depleted transplantation in children. Library preparation (for TCRbeta) was performed with unique molecular identifiers. MiXCR was run by TCRdb on the PCR reads, yielding one entry per CDR3 protein. The data hold 600,000 to 700,000 distinct CDR3 sequences, with roughly 15% observed a single time. Many counts were recorded for this clonotype. This TCR was recovered from a human donor who donated a stem cell graft to a child with acute myeloid leukemia. Specimen: PBMCs from the stem cell graft donor, collected from the stem cell graft.

This chain's CDR3 is CASSLRSDSYEQYF. The CDR3 DNA reads as TGTGCCAGCAGTCTCAGAAGTGACTCCTACGAGCAGTACTTC. The chain carries TRBV7-2 and TRBJ2-7; D is unclear. Trimming shortened V by 6 bases and J by 0 bases, and 12 bases separated the two germline ends. The CDR3 has 14 residues. Germline lookup yields CDR1 SGHTA and CDR2 FQGNSA.